What follows describes a single TCR beta chain. The CDR3 loop spans 14 amino acids. With 5 bases removed from V and 8 bases from J, the gap between germline ends came to 15 bases. CDR1 and CDR2 (germline): SEHNR, FQNEAQ (reference sequence). This sample was included in a study of cytomegalovirus exposure and HLA in healthy donors. PCR primers comprised 60 Vbeta and 13 Jbeta primers. Sequencing was performed with immunoSEQ multiplex PCR; in TCRdb, only in-frame clones are kept and a portion is missing. The repertoire includes around 140,000 clones, approximately 84% of them detected once, and approximately 1.6% sits in the top ten.

The gene calls are TRBV7-9 and TRBJ1-4; D is unresolved. This TCR came from a young woman in good health and CMV-seronegative. Sequencing was done on a sample of PBMCs. In DNA form, the CDR3 reads TGTGCCAGCAGCCCGGAGGTCTTGAGAGAAAAACTGTTTTTT. Amino acid sequence: CASSPEVLREKLFF.